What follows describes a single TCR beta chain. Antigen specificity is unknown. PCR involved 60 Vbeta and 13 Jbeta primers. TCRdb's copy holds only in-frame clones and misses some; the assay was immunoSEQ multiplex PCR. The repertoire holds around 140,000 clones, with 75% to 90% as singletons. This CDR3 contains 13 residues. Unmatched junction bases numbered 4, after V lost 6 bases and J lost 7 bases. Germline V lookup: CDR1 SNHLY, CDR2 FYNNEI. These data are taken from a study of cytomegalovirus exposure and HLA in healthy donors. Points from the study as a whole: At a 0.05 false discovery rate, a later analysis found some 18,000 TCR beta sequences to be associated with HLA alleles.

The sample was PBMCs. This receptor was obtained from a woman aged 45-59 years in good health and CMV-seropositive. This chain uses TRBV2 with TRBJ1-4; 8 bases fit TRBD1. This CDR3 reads CASRGQAVEKLFF. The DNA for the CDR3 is TGTGCCAGCAGGGGACAGGCCGTTGAAAAACTGTTTTTT.